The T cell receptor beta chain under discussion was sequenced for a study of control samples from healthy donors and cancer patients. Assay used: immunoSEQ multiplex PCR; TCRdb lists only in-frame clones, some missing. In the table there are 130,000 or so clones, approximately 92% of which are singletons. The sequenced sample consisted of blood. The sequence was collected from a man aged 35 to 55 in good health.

Here the CDR3 DNA reads TGTGCCAGCAGAACCGGAGGTGAAAAACTGTTTTTT. Amino acids: CASRTGGEKLFF. The chain is built from TRBV28 and TRBJ1-4; D remains ambiguous. The CDR3 runs 12 residues. V lost 6 bases and J 7 bases, leaving 9 bases between the germline ends. Germline CDR1 reads MDHEN; CDR2 reads SYDVKM.